This record concerns one T cell receptor beta chain sequence. Germline and junction disagree at one end, which may indicate a read error. Other DNA variants within this sample encode the same CDR3. The data were obtained in a study of blood T cell repertoires in COVID-19. The wider study: The United States, Italy and Spain provided the acute and convalescent COVID-19 samples. T cells, B-cell-depleted T cells, or PBMCs supplied cDNA or gDNA.

Authors' analysis steps: Counts of nucleated cells, estimated from reference gene primer amplification, were obtained. The method was immunoSEQ multiplex PCR; TCRdb's version includes in-frame clones alone and lacks a portion of them. That table gives V, J and clone size, and the DNA gave D and trimming. The sample has under 150,000 clones; more than 60% are singletons. This receptor was identified in an elderly man with acute or convalescent COVID-19. Sequenced sample: peripheral blood.

The CDR3 spells CASSSDRSNTGELFF. CDR3 sequence (DNA): TGCGCCAGCAGCTCCGACAGGTCGAACACCGGGGAGCTGTTTTTT. The V gene is TRBV11-2, the J gene TRBJ2-2; maybe TRBD1 (6 bases). CDR1 SGHAT and CDR2 FQNNGV come from the germline V gene. The length of the CDR3 is 15 residues.